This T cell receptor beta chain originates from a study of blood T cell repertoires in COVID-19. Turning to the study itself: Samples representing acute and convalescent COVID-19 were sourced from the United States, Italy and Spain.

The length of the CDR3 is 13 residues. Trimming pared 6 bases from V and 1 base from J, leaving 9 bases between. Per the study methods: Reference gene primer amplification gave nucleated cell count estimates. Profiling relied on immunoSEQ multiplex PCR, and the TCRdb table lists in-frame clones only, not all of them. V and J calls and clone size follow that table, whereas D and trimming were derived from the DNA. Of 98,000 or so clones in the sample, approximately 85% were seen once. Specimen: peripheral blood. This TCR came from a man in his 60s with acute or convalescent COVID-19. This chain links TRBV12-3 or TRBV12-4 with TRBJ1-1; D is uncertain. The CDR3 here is CASRNQANTEAFF. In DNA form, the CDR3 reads TGTGCCAGCAGAAATCAGGCGAACACTGAAGCTTTCTTT.